One sample yielded the 22 T cell receptor beta chains listed below, sequenced in a study of radiotherapy plus CTLA-4 blockade in lung cancer. Sequencing was performed with immunoSEQ multiplex PCR; in TCRdb, only in-frame clones are kept and a portion is missing. The sample consists of about 62,000 clones, approximately 80% of them appearing once. Sequenced material: peripheral blood, taken from a patient treated with radiotherapy plus ipilimumab. These receptors were taken from a human donor with non-small cell lung cancer who had a complete response to radiotherapy plus ipilimumab.

This clone was picked up one time. This sequence joins TRBV11-3 and TRBJ2-2; 8 bases are shared with TRBD2. Germline V lookup: CDR1 SGHNT, CDR2 YENEEA. Trimming removed 5 bases from V and 3 bases from J; junction bases left unmatched: 5. This CDR3 is 15 amino acids long. The CDR3 DNA is TGTGCCAGCAGCCCTCGGGGGGGGCACACCGGGGAGCTGTTTTTT. It codes for CASSPRGGHTGELFF.

The J gene is TRBJ2-5, the V gene TRBV19; TRBD2 is a possible D gene (5 bases). With 3 bases removed from V and 1 base from J, the gap between germline ends came to 9 bases. Germline CDR1 reads LNHDA; CDR2 reads SQIVND (reference sequence). The CDR3 length is 14 residues. CDR3 DNA: TGTGCCAGTAGTATTCGGGGAACCCAAGAGACCCAGTACTTC. It yields the protein CASSIRGTQETQYF. The whole variable domain, remainder taken from reference TRBV19 and TRBJ2-5, is DGGITQSPKYLFRKEGQNVTLSCEQNLNHDAMYWYRQDPGQGLRLIYYSQIVNDFQKGDIAEGYSVSREKKESFPLTVTSAQKNPTAFYLCASSIRGTQETQYFGPGTRLLVL.

The CDR3 is CASSPTGQETQYF. The CDR3 bases are TGTGCCAGCTCACCAACAGGGCAAGAGACCCAGTACTTC. The chain combines TRBV18 with TRBJ2-5; tentatively, D is TRBD1 (6 bases). V was shortened by 2 bases and J by 2 bases, with 6 bases between the two germline ends. Per the germline V gene, CDR1 is KGHSH and CDR2 is LQKENI. The CDR3 sequence is 13 residues long.

The rearrangement uses TRBV19 and TRBJ1-2; D gene unclear. V lost 1 base and J lost 8, with 11 bases in between. Germline-derived CDR1 and CDR2 are LNHDA and SQIVND (reference sequence). This CDR3 contains 13 residues. DNA of the CDR3: TGTGCCAGTAGTATAGGACAATTATGGGGCTACACCTTC. It codes for CASSIGQLWGYTF.

The chain joins TRBV18 to TRBJ2-7; no definite D call. Germline lookup yields CDR1 KGHSH and CDR2 LQKENI. The CDR3 loop spans 13 amino acids. V lost 0 bases, J lost 4 bases, and 7 bases lay in between. As DNA, the CDR3 is TGTGCCAGCTCACCACCCCCAGGATACGAGCAGTACGTC. Protein sequence: CASSPPPGYEQYV.

J is TRBJ1-5 and V is TRBV29-1; D is uncertain. Germline V gene data show CDR1 as SQVTM and CDR2 as ANQGSEA. V was clipped by 3 bases and J by 1 base, with 7 bases between them. This CDR3 has 13 amino acids. CDR3 nucleotide sequence: TGCAGCGTTGAGGCGGAGAGCAATCAGCCCCAGCATTTT. It is translated as CSVEAESNQPQHF. Variable domain in full (rest from reference TRBV29-1 and TRBJ1-5): SAVISQKPSRDICQRGTSLTIQCQVDSQVTMMFWYRQQPGQSLTLIATANQGSEATYESGFVIDKFPISRPNLTFSTLTVSNMSPEDSSIYLCSVEAESNQPQHFGDGTRLSIL.

The rearrangement joins TRBV4-1 to TRBJ2-3, with 11 positions matching TRBD2. This CDR3 comprises 16 residues. From germline, CDR1 is MGHRA and CDR2 YSYEKL. With V trimmed by 4 bases and J by 6 bases, 9 bases remained unmatched. CDR3: CASSPLGTSGGDTQYF. The CDR3 DNA reads TGCGCCAGCAGCCCACTCGGGACTAGCGGTGGGGATACGCAGTATTTT.

V is TRBV2 and J is TRBJ1-2, with 8 bases matching TRBD1. V lost 3 bases, J lost 5 bases, and 8 bases stayed unmatched. The germline V gene has CDR1 SNHLY and CDR2 FYNNEI. This CDR3 has 15 residues. For the CDR3, the DNA is TGTGCCAGCAGTGAGCTAAGGCAGGGGGCGTATGGCTACACCTTC. It is translated as CASSELRQGAYGYTF.

This chain connects TRBV29-1 to TRBJ1-1; D not resolved. This CDR3 spans 12 amino acids. The germline V gene encodes CDR1 SQVTM and CDR2 ANQGSEA. Trimming took 5 bases from V and 2 from J, leaving 9 bases between them. The DNA of the CDR3 is TGCAGCGTTTCAGTAGGCAACACTGAAGCTTTCTTT. Translating gives CSVSVGNTEAFF.

This clone was seen a handful of times. Other DNA sequences in the same sample also yield this CDR3. V gene TRBV7-9 combines with J gene TRBJ1-1; D ambiguous. Germline V CDR1 and CDR2: SEHNR, FQNEAQ (reference sequence). This CDR3 has 14 residues. Trimming took 5 bases from V and 0 from J, leaving 10 bases between them. The CDR3 is CASSREQMNTEAFF. The CDR3 nucleotides are TGTGCCAGCAGCAGAGAACAGATGAACACTGAAGCTTTCTTT.

In this sample, this clone turned up once. The chain is built from TRBV6-5 and TRBJ1-2; the match to TRBD1 covers 10 bases. CDR3 size: 14 residues. V lost 6 bases, J lost 6 bases, and 7 bases stayed unmatched. CDR1 is MNHEY and CDR2 is SVGAGI in the germline V gene. The CDR3 is CASRPDRGYNGYTF. Written as DNA, the CDR3 is TGTGCCAGCAGACCGGACAGGGGGTATAATGGCTACACCTTC.

This chain's CDR3 is CASSQDLGRTAGETQYF. Written as DNA, the CDR3 is TGCGCCAGCAGCCAAGATCTCGGACGAACGGCCGGAGAGACCCAGTACTTC. The V gene is TRBV4-3, the J gene TRBJ2-5; the D is unclear. The germline gives CDR1 LGHNA, CDR2 YSLEER. CDR3 length equals 17 residues. The V and J ends lost 0 bases and 4 bases respectively, with 18 bases between them.

The genes are TRBV29-1 and TRBJ2-1; TRBD2 matches at 10 bases. The V gene end was trimmed by 4 bases and the J gene end by 2 bases; junction bases not matched to a gene: 14. The CDR3 loop spans 18 amino acids. Germline lookup yields CDR1 SQVTM and CDR2 ANQGSEA. The CDR3 DNA follows: TGCAGCGTTGTAAGGGGGTTTGGACTAGCGGTTACCTACAATGAGCAGTTCTTC. Its protein is CSVVRGFGLAVTYNEQFF.

The rearrangement joins TRBV14 to TRBJ1-2; D call uncertain. The CDR3 runs to 15 residues. V was shortened by 0 bases and J by 1 base, with 9 bases between the two germline ends. CDR1 SGHDN and CDR2 FVKESK come from the germline V gene. The CDR3 sequence: CASSQDHSGNYGYTF. CDR3 in DNA: TGTGCCAGCAGCCAAGATCACAGCGGTAACTATGGCTACACCTTC.

The rearrangement joins TRBV10-2 to TRBJ2-2; D is tentatively TRBD1 or TRBD2 (6 bases each). Deletions cut 5 bases from V and 6 bases from J, with 16 bases between. Germline values: CDR1 WSHSY, CDR2 SAAADI. This CDR3 spans 15 amino acids. The CDR3 nucleotides are TGCGCCAGCAGTCGGGAGAGGGGGAAGGCCGGGGAGCTGTTTTTT. Translating it yields CASSRERGKAGELFF.

This clone has just a few counts. CDR3 sequence: CASSPGGRHGNTIYF. CDR3 nucleotides: TGTGCCAGCAGCCCCGGCGGGCGACATGGAAACACCATATATTTT. The rearrangement uses TRBV28 and TRBJ1-3; D gene uncertain. The germline CDR1 and CDR2 sequences are MDHEN and SYDVKM. This CDR3 contains 15 residues. V was clipped by 6 bases and J by 3 bases, with 15 bases between them.

This clone was observed a handful of times. This chain joins TRBV5-4 and TRBJ2-7; no clear D gene. Germline V gene sequence: CDR1 SGHNT, CDR2 YYREEE (reference sequence). The CDR3 is 13 amino acids. V was cut by 1 base and J by 3 bases, with 8 bases left in between. The CDR3 region is CASSLNNGYEQYF. The CDR3 nucleotides are TGTGCCAGCAGCTTGAATAACGGCTACGAGCAGTACTTC.

The table lists this clone with a few counts. Here the CDR3 reads CASSLRQGSYNEQFF. The CDR3 DNA follows: TGCGCCAGCAGCCTACGACAGGGTTCCTACAATGAGCAGTTCTTC. V is TRBV4-1 and J is TRBJ2-1; TRBD1 aligns across 7 bases. The CDR3 has 15 amino acids. The trim removed 4 bases at V and 1 base at J, leaving 4 bases unmatched. Germline V gives CDR1 MGHRA, CDR2 YSYEKL.

CDR3 DNA sequence: TGCGCCAGCAGTGGGGAGGACCAAGAGACCCAGTACTTC. It yields the protein CASSGEDQETQYF. The chain joins TRBV10-1 to TRBJ2-5; tentative D call: TRBD2 (6 bases). Trimming took off 4 bases at V and 0 bases at J, with 6 bases between the two ends. The CDR3 has 13 amino acids. The V gene's germline CDR1 is WNHNN and CDR2 SYGVQD (reference sequence).

This rearrangement joins TRBV7-2 to TRBJ1-4; possibly TRBD1 for D (5 bases). Trimming took off 7 bases at V and 4 bases at J, with 16 bases between the two ends. This CDR3 is built from 15 residues. Germline lookup yields CDR1 SGHTA and CDR2 FQGNSA. The CDR3 reads CASTTRDSFNEKLFF. The CDR3, as DNA: TGTGCCAGCACCACAAGGGACTCCTTTAATGAAAAACTGTTTTTT.

The rearrangement uses TRBV6-5 and TRBJ1-2; possible D gene TRBD1, 5 bases. The germline CDR1 and CDR2 sequences are MNHEY and SVGAGI. V lost 6 bases and J 8 bases, leaving 16 bases between the germline ends. The CDR3 is made up of 13 amino acids. The CDR3 coding sequence is TGTGCCAGCAGAGACAGCCTCTCGGGAGGCTACACCTTC. Translation gives CASRDSLSGGYTF.

This clone was seen a single time. This chain connects TRBV9 to TRBJ1-6, with no clear D. V was trimmed by 0 bases and J by 7 bases, leaving 11 bases between them. Germline-derived CDR1 and CDR2 are SGDLS and YYNGEE. CDR3 length: 15 amino acids. In DNA form, the CDR3 reads TGTGCCAGCAGCGTAGGGCATTCGATCAATTCACCCCTCCACTTT. This sequence encodes CASSVGHSINSPLHF.